This entry concerns a single TCR beta chain. Its antigen remains unknown. This sample is part of a study of shared clonotypes between healthy human individuals. Broader study findings: Non-shared clonotypes had lower generation probabilities than those shared by all four donors. Sample collection involved blood only; tissue repertoires are likely different.

Positive CCR7 selection of CD45RO-negative cells yielded the naive CD8 cells, and terminally differentiated effector memory CD45RA+ cells were excluded. At deep level, the assay was performed. Sequencing used immunoSEQ multiplex PCR; TCRdb keeps in-frame clones, though not all of them. This table holds around 600,000 clones, about 98% found once. V dropped 6 bases and J dropped 3 bases, with 9 bases sitting between them. This CDR3 contains 12 residues. Germline CDR1 and CDR2: MNHNY and SVGAGI (reference sequence). The chain couples TRBV6-6 to TRBJ2-7; D might be TRBD2 (6 bases). Sequencing input: naive CD8+ T cells sorted from blood. The receptor's source is a man aged 25 to 40 in good health. The DNA for the CDR3 is TGTGCCAGCAGGGGACTGGACTACGAGCAGTACTTC. This sequence encodes CASRGLDYEQYF.